The 13 T cell receptor beta chains below come from one sample, sequenced in a study of blood T cell repertoires in COVID-19. Clones were sequenced by immunoSEQ multiplex PCR, and TCRdb holds only the in-frame ones, with some missing. The data hold around 220,000 clones, with under 95% observed a single time. The specimen was PBMCs or T cells enriched from blood (not recorded which). These TCRs come from a woman aged 18-29 years who had recovered from COVID-19.

The chain uses TRBV11-3 and TRBJ2-3; perhaps TRBD1 as D (6 bases). This CDR3 region has 15 residues. Trimming cost V 5 bases and J 0 bases, with 12 bases left between them. Germline V gene sequence: CDR1 SGHNT, CDR2 YENEEA. CDR3 residues: CASSPVGASTDTQYF. The CDR3 DNA reads as TGTGCCAGCAGCCCCGTGGGGGCGAGCACAGATACGCAGTATTTT.

This chain links TRBV12-3 or TRBV12-4 with TRBJ2-7, with D hard to call. V was trimmed by 2 bases and J by 5 bases, leaving 4 bases between them. The CDR3 totals 11 residues. In nucleotides, the CDR3 is TGTGCCAGCAGTTTAACGGACGAGCAGTACTTC. Encoded protein: CASSLTDEQYF.

The rearrangement links TRBV18 to TRBJ1-1, with a weak D call TRBD1 (6 bases). The CDR3 is 12 amino acids. CDR1 and CDR2 from the germline V gene are KGHSH and LQKENI. V lost 6 bases and J lost 7, with 12 bases in between. CDR3 in DNA: TGTGCCAGCTCCCAACCACAGGGTGAAGCTTTCTTT. Translating it yields CASSQPQGEAFF.

The J gene is TRBJ1-2, the V gene TRBV9, with a weak D call TRBD1 (5 bases). This CDR3 has 16 amino acids. Germline CDR1 and CDR2: SGDLS and YYNGEE. The germline V and J ends were trimmed by 0 bases and 2 bases, with 14 bases remaining between them. The CDR3 DNA follows: TGTGCCAGCAGCGTAGAGTCAGGCCGGGGGAACTATGGCTACACCTTC. It is translated as CASSVESGRGNYGYTF.

This rearrangement joins TRBV7-3 to TRBJ1-2; 7 bases agree with TRBD1. From germline, CDR1 is SGHTA and CDR2 FQGTGA. The CDR3 totals 15 residues. With V trimmed by 1 base and J by 4 bases, 6 bases remained unmatched. CDR3 DNA: TGTGCCAGCAGCTTAAACGGGGACAGAGGCTATGGCTACACCTTC. Translating gives CASSLNGDRGYGYTF.

The chain joins TRBV28 to TRBJ2-7; the match to TRBD1 covers 9 bases. V was pared by 6 bases and J by 7 bases, with 7 bases of the junction left unmatched. Per germline, CDR1 MDHEN and CDR2 SYDVKM. The CDR3 is 13 amino acids. CDR3 residues: CASRNRGQREQYF. As DNA, the CDR3 is TGTGCCAGCAGGAACAGGGGGCAAAGAGAGCAGTACTTC.

This chain uses TRBV9 with TRBJ1-1; the D gene is possibly TRBD1 (6 bases). The length of the CDR3 is 17 residues. Germline CDR1 SGDLS, CDR2 YYNGEE. V was clipped by 1 base and J by 1 base, with 17 bases between them. The chain's CDR3 is CASSVSGHNLENTEAFF. The CDR3 bases are TGTGCCAGCAGCGTATCGGGACACAATTTAGAGAACACTGAAGCTTTCTTT.

In its sample, this clone was seen once. V gene TRBV7-2 combines with J gene TRBJ1-2, with D maybe TRBD1 (6 bases). Germline values: CDR1 SGHTA, CDR2 FQGNSA. This CDR3 region has 13 residues. Trimming took 1 base from V and 3 from J, leaving 6 bases between them. The CDR3 loop reads CASSLGTDYGYTF. The CDR3 DNA reads TGTGCCAGCAGCTTAGGGACAGACTATGGCTACACCTTC. Combining the CDR3 with reference TRBV7-2 and TRBJ1-2 gives the whole variable domain GAGVSQSPSNKVTEKGKDVELRCDPISGHTALYWYRQSLGQGLEFLIYFQGNSAPDKSGLPSDRFSAERTGGSVSTLTIQRTQQEDSAVYLCASSLGTDYGYTFGSGTRLTVV.

A note on this clone: Other DNA sequences from this sample encode an identical CDR3 as well. The chain couples TRBV18 to TRBJ1-2; D might be TRBD1 (6 bases). The V gene's germline CDR1 is KGHSH and CDR2 LQKENI. The CDR3 runs to 12 residues. The germline V and J ends were trimmed by 3 bases and 5 bases, with 7 bases remaining between them. In nucleotides, the CDR3 is TGTGCCAGCTCACCTACAGGGTATGGCTACACCTTC. This translates into CASSPTGYGYTF.

This chain connects TRBV9 to TRBJ1-1, with D unclear. The length of the CDR3 is 15 residues. Between the trimmed V and J ends, which lost 0 bases and 0 bases, there was a span of 9 bases. Germline V gene sequence: CDR1 SGDLS, CDR2 YYNGEE. The CDR3, as DNA: TGTGCCAGCAGCGTAGATATGGGCCTGAACACTGAAGCTTTCTTT. Its translation is CASSVDMGLNTEAFF.

The chain has TRBV5-1 and TRBJ2-1; 7 bases fit TRBD1. The CDR3 covers 14 residues. Germline loops: CDR1 SGHRS, CDR2 YFSETQ. The J segment lost 4 bases and the V segment lost 4 bases, leaving 5 bases of the junction unmatched. The CDR3 sequence: CASSLGQRYNEQFF. DNA of the CDR3: TGCGCCAGCAGCCTGGGACAGAGGTACAATGAGCAGTTCTTC.

The CDR3 loop reads CASSLLIGGPLVYNSPLHF. The CDR3 region has the DNA TGTGCCAGCAGCTTACTTATAGGGGGCCCCTTGGTTTATAATTCACCCCTCCACTTT. This chain links TRBV11-2 with TRBJ1-6; TRBD1 matches 7 bases. The CDR3 loop spans 19 amino acids. J lost 4 bases, V lost 2 bases, and 14 bases had no gene match. Germline V gene lookup returns CDR1 SGHAT and CDR2 FQNNGV.

This chain uses TRBV27 with TRBJ1-1, with D tentatively TRBD1 (5 bases). V was clipped by 6 bases and J by 5 bases, with 13 bases between them. CDR1 and CDR2 (germline): MNHEY, SMNVEV (reference sequence). This CDR3 has 13 residues. CDR3 DNA: TGTGCCAGCAGGGCTAGTGCAGGGACTGAAGCTTTCTTT. This codes for CASRASAGTEAFF.